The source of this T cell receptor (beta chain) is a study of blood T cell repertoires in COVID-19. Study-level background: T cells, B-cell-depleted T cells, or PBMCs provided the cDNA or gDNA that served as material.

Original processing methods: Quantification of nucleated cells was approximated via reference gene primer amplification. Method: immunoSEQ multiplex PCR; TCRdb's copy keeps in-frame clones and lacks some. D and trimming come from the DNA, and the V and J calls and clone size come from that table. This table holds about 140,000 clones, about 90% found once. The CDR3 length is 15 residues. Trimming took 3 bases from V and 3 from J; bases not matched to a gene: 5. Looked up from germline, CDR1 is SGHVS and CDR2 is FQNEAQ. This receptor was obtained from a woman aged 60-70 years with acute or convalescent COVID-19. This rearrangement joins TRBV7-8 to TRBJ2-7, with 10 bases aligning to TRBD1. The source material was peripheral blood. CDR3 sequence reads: CASSFRDRGFYEQYF. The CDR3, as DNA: TGTGCCAGCAGCTTCCGGGACAGGGGCTTCTACGAGCAGTACTTC.